Sequencing of this T cell receptor beta chain was carried out in a study of identical twins. Study-level results: With abundant cord blood beta clonotypes, insertions were fewer; memory repertoires showed no such pattern.

This CDR3 region has 16 residues. Germline V gene data show CDR1 as DFQATT and CDR2 as SNEGSKA (reference sequence). Germline trimming cut 1 base from V and 8 bases from J; bases unmatched to any gene: 7. One entry per CDR3 protein results from TCRdb running MiXCR on the 5' RACE reads. The sample includes 400,000 to 550,000 distinct CDR3 sequences, roughly 21% of them seen just once. The sample holds a few counts of this clonotype. As yet, its antigen is unknown. These data are also associated with another study on T cells expressing NK-cell markers.

The sequenced sample consisted of CD4+ T cells sorted from blood. The receptor's source is a young woman in good health. The rearrangement joins TRBV20-1 to TRBJ2-1; 14 positions agree with TRBD2. The CDR3 DNA reads as TGCAGTGCTAGAGGCGGACTAGCGGGGGGTTTCGATGAGCAGTTCTTC. The encoded protein is CSARGGLAGGFDEQFF.